The rows below give T cell receptor beta chains drawn from one sample of a study of blood T cell repertoires in COVID-19. Profiling relied on immunoSEQ multiplex PCR, and the TCRdb table lists in-frame clones only, not all of them. This sample has approximately 220,000 clones, with roughly 85% found just once. The sample comprised PBMCs or T cells enriched from blood (not recorded which). These receptor sequences come from a woman aged 45 to 65 who had been exposed to COVID-19. Both conserved end residues are part of each CDR3. The D gene is left open where the match is weak. Clone size is stated in some rows and not others, as once, few, many or a class when expanded.

>TRBJ1-1|TRBV9|-|once
TGTGCCAGCAGCCCCAGGACGGACATGAACACTGAAGCTTTCTTT
CASSPRTDMNTEAFF
>TRBJ2-3|TRBV5-1|TRBD2|-
TGCGCCAGCAGCTTGCGGGGGGGCAGCACAGATACGCAGTATTTT
CASSLRGGSTDTQYF
>TRBJ2-6|TRBV7-2|-|-
TGTGCCAGCAGCTTCAGTGGGGCCAACGTCCTGACTTTC
CASSFSGANVLTF
>TRBJ1-1|TRBV5-1|-|-
TGCGCCAGCAGTCGGTGGACAGAGAACACTGAAGCTTTCTTT
CASSRWTENTEAFF
>TRBJ1-1|TRBV25-1|-|many
TGTGCCAGCAGTGCCCGGGAGGGGAGCACTGAAGCTTTCTTT
CASSAREGSTEAFF
>TRBJ1-2|TRBV7-2|TRBD1|-
TGTGCCAGCAGCTCATCCGGGACAGGGGTTTATGGCTACACCTTC
CASSSSGTGVYGYTF
>TRBJ1-5|TRBV19|-|few
TGTGCCAGTAGAATGACCGGGAGGACCTTTAATCAGCCCCAGCATTTT
CASRMTGRTFNQPQHF
>TRBJ2-5|TRBV25-1|-|-
TGTGCCAGCAGTGACTTGGGGGCGCAGACCCAGTACTTC
CASSDLGAQTQYF
>TRBJ1-4|TRBV27|TRBD1|-
TGTGCCAGCAGTTTGGTATTTCCCGGGACAGGGTACGAAAAACTGTTTTTT
CASSLVFPGTGYEKLFF
>TRBJ2-6|TRBV4-2|-|-
TGTGCCAGCAGCCAAGAACACCGTATCTCTGGGGCCAACGTCCTGACTTTC
CASSQEHRISGANVLTF
>TRBJ1-2|TRBV11-2|-|-
TGTGCCAGCAGCTTAGATAATCGGGGGTATGGCTACACCTTC
CASSLDNRGYGYTF
>TRBJ1-2|TRBV7-2|TRBD1|-
TGTGCCAGCAGTCCCGGGACAGTCACGGGGGACTATGGCTACACCTTC
CASSPGTVTGDYGYTF
>TRBJ2-3|TRBV13|-|-
TGTGCCAGCAGCTTGGGTGGGGCCCGCACAGATACGCAGTATTTT
CASSLGGARTDTQYF
>TRBJ2-5|TRBV5-1|-|-
TGCGCCAGCAGCTTGGCCGGGGGAGAGACCCAGTACTTC
CASSLAGGETQYF
>TRBJ2-3|TRBV4-1|TRBD2|-
TGCGCCAGCAGCCAAGATTGGGCTAGCGGGAGCACAGATACGCAGTATTTT
CASSQDWASGSTDTQYF
>TRBJ2-5|TRBV18|-|-
TGTGCCAGCTCACAAAACTCGGGGGGCCGAGAGACCCAGTACTTC
CASSQNSGGRETQYF
>TRBJ1-2|TRBV3-1/TRBV3-2|TRBD1|-
TGTGCCAGCAGTCTTAAGGGACAGGTCTATGGCTACACCTTC
CASSLKGQVYGYTF
>TRBJ2-7|TRBV21-1|-|few
TGTGCCAGCAGCAGGGCTACCGAGCAGTACTTC
CASSRATEQYF
>TRBJ2-2|TRBV5-1|TRBD1|few
TGCGCCAGCAGCGGGACAGGGGGCAGGGCCGGGGAGCTGTTTTTT
CASSGTGGRAGELFF
>TRBJ1-1|TRBV12-3/TRBV12-4|-|few
TGTGCCAGTCAGGGGACCCCGAACACTGAAGCTTTCTTT
CASQGTPNTEAFF
>TRBJ2-2|TRBV6-5|-|-
TGTGCCAGCAGTTACTGGAGTCCCGGGGAGCTGTTTTTT
CASSYWSPGELFF
>TRBJ2-7|TRBV5-6|TRBD1|-
TGTGCCAGCACCCCTGGGACAGGCTACTACGAGCAGTACTTC
CASTPGTGYYEQYF
>TRBJ2-1|TRBV5-1|TRBD2|few
TGCGCCAGCAGCTTGGGGACTAGCAATTTACATGAGCAGTTCTTC
CASSLGTSNLHEQFF
>TRBJ1-2|TRBV19|-|few
TGTGCCAGTAGTACGTCCGGGACAAACTATGGCTACACCTTC
CASSTSGTNYGYTF
>TRBJ2-1|TRBV14|TRBD2|-
TGTGCCAGCAGCCAAGTAGGACTAGCGGGGGGCAATGAGCAGTTCTTC
CASSQVGLAGGNEQFF
>TRBJ1-1|TRBV10-1|-|-
TGCGCCAGCAGTGAGTCTAGGGGAAGGACTGAAGCTTTCTTT
CASSESRGRTEAFF
>TRBJ2-3|TRBV5-6|-|-
TGTGCCAGCAGCTTGGACGGACACGCGAAGACAGATACGCAGTATTTT
CASSLDGHAKTDTQYF
>TRBJ2-3|TRBV10-3|TRBD1|once
TGTGCCATCCGGGAGACAGGGGGCGCAGATACGCAGTATTTT
CAIRETGGADTQYF
>TRBJ1-5|TRBV10-1|-|-
TGCGCCAGCAGTCGACGAACTCACCGGGTACAACATTTT
CASSRRTHRVQHF
>TRBJ1-1|TRBV7-2|-|-
TGTGCCAGCAGCTTCGGGTCCAACACTGAAGCTTTCTTT
CASSFGSNTEAFF
>TRBJ1-4|TRBV18|TRBD1|once
TGTGCCAGCTCCGGACAGGACAGAGAAAAACTGTTTTTT
CASSGQDREKLFF
>TRBJ2-1|TRBV6-2/TRBV6-3|TRBD1|-
TGTGCCAGCAGTTATTACTCAGCCAGGGGGTACAATGAGCAGTTCTTC
CASSYYSARGYNEQFF
>TRBJ1-2|TRBV2|TRBD1|few
TGTGCCAGCGGGGACAGGCAATATGGCTACACCTTC
CASGDRQYGYTF
>TRBJ1-4|TRBV29-1|TRBD1|-
TGCAGCGTTGGGGCAGGGGGCGATTACGAAAAACTGTTTTTT
CSVGAGGDYEKLFF
>TRBJ2-2|TRBV11-3|TRBD1|few
TGTGCCAGCAGCTTATTAGGACAGGGGAACACCGGGGAGCTGTTTTTT
CASSLLGQGNTGELFF
>TRBJ1-2|TRBV19|-|-
TGTGCCAGTAGTAAGGGGGACATTGGCTACACCTTC
CASSKGDIGYTF
>TRBJ2-1|TRBV14|-|-
TGTGCCAGCAGCCAATTAAATGAGCAGTTCTTC
CASSQLNEQFF
>TRBJ1-2|TRBV3-1/TRBV3-2|-|-
TGTGCCAGCAGCCAAGAGGGGGCCTATGGCTACACCTTC
CASSQEGAYGYTF
>TRBJ2-3|TRBV5-1|TRBD2|-
TGCGCCAGCAGCTTGGTCGCGGGGGGGCAGGGTACGCAGTATTTT
CASSLVAGGQGTQYF
>TRBJ1-1|TRBV4-3|-|-
TGCGCCAGCAGCTTGAACAGGTGGGCTGAAGCTTTCTTT
CASSLNRWAEAFF
>TRBJ2-3|TRBV7-9|TRBD2|-
TGTGCCAGCAGCCAAGGGGTGGGGACTATAACAGATACGCAGTATTTT
CASSQGVGTITDTQYF
>TRBJ1-1|TRBV29-1|-|-
TGCAGCGTCAGCCCCTCGGGGACTGAAGCTTTCTTT
CSVSPSGTEAFF
>TRBJ1-5|TRBV5-1|TRBD1|once
TGCGCCAGCAGCTTGACAGGGGCTTCGACCCAGCCCCAGCATTTT
CASSLTGASTQPQHF
>TRBJ1-1|TRBV10-3|TRBD1|-
TGTGCCACTAGACAGGGGAACACTGAAGCTTTCTTT
CATRQGNTEAFF
>TRBJ1-2|TRBV10-1|-|-
TGCGCCAGCATCCTAGGACACCCAGTCTATGGCTACACCTTC
CASILGHPVYGYTF
>TRBJ2-7|TRBV29-1|-|-
TGCAGCGTGACGGGGCCGCGGGGCAGCGAGCAGTACTTC
CSVTGPRGSEQYF
>TRBJ2-1|TRBV10-2|TRBD2|-
TGCGCCAGCAGTGAGCGGGCTAGCGGTAATTACAATGAGCAGTTCTTC
CASSERASGNYNEQFF
>TRBJ2-3|TRBV30|TRBD2|-
TGTGCCTGGAGTGTACGGACTAGCGGGGGCACAGATACGCAGTATTTT
CAWSVRTSGGTDTQYF
>TRBJ1-1|TRBV6-5|-|-
TGTGCCAGCAGCTCCATACAGGGATTAGAAGCTTTCTTT
CASSSIQGLEAFF
>TRBJ2-1|TRBV4-2|-|-
TGTGCCAGCAGCCAAGAACTCGGGGGAGGTTCCTACAATGAGCAGTTCTTC
CASSQELGGGSYNEQFF
>TRBJ1-2|TRBV24-1|TRBD1|-
TGTGCCACCAGTGAAGACAGGGACTATGGCTACACCTTC
CATSEDRDYGYTF
>TRBJ2-1|TRBV12-3/TRBV12-4|-|-
TGTGCCAGCACCCGGGGAGTCTACAATGAGCAGTTCTTC
CASTRGVYNEQFF
>TRBJ2-3|TRBV6-1|-|-
TGTGCCAGCAGTGAAGGACAGGAACCGGGAAATACGCAGTATTTT
CASSEGQEPGNTQYF
>TRBJ1-2|TRBV7-9|-|-
TGTGCCAGCAGCCAGCGACGGGAGGGCTACACCTTC
CASSQRREGYTF
>TRBJ1-5|TRBV19|TRBD1|-
TGTGCCAGTAGTTCCCGGGACAGGGGCTATCAGCCCCAGCATTTT
CASSSRDRGYQPQHF
>TRBJ2-2|TRBV24-1|TRBD2|few
TGTGCCACCAGGGGAGGAATCGGGAGGGAGCCCGGGGAGCTGTTTTTT
CATRGGIGREPGELFF
>TRBJ1-2|TRBV12-5|-|-
TGTGCTAGTGGTTTGGTACTAACAGGGCATCGGGGTGGCTACACCTTC
CASGLVLTGHRGGYTF
>TRBJ1-1|TRBV18|TRBD1|many
TGTGCCAGCTCAGGACGGCCGGGACAGCAATTGAACACTGAAGCTTTCTTT
CASSGRPGQQLNTEAFF